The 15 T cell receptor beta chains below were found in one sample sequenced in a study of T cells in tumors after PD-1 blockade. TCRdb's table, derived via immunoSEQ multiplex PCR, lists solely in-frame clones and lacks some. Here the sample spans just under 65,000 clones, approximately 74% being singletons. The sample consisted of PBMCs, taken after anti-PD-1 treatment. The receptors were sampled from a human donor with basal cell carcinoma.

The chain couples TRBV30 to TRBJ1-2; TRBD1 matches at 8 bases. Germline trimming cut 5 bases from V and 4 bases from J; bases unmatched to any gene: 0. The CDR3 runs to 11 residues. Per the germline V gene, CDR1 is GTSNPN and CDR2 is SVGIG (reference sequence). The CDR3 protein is CAWGTGYGYTF. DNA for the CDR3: TGTGCCTGGGGGACAGGCTATGGCTACACCTTC.

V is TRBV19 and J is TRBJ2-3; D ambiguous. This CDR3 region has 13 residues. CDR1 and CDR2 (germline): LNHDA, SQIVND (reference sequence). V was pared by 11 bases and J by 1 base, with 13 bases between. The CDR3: CASRELGTDTQYF. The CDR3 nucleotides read TGTGCCTCGCGCGAGCTTGGCACAGATACGCAGTATTTT. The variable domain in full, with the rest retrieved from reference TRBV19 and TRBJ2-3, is DGGITQSPKYLFRKEGQNVTLSCEQNLNHDAMYWYRQDPGQGLRLIYYSQIVNDFQKGDIAEGYSVSREKKESFPLTVTSAQKNPTAFYLCASRELGTDTQYFGPGTRLTVL.

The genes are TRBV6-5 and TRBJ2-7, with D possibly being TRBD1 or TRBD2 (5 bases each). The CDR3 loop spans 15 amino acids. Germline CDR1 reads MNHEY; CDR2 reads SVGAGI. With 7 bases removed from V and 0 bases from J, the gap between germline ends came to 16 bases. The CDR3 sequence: CASTDPGRSSYEQYF. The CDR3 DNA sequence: TGTGCCAGCACGGATCCGGGACGGAGCTCCTACGAGCAGTACTTC.

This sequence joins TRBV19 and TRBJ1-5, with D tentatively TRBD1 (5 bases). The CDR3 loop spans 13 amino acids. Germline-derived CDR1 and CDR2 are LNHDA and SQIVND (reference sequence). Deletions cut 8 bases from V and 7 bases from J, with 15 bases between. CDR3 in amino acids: CASADVGRQPQHF. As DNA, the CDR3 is TGTGCCAGTGCGGATGTGGGGCGGCAGCCCCAGCATTTT.

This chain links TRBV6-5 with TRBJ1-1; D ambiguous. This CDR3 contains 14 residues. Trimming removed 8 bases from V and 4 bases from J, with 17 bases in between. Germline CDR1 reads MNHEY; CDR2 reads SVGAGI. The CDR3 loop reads CASLVDWVSTEAFF. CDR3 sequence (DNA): TGTGCCAGCCTTGTCGATTGGGTGAGCACTGAAGCTTTCTTT.

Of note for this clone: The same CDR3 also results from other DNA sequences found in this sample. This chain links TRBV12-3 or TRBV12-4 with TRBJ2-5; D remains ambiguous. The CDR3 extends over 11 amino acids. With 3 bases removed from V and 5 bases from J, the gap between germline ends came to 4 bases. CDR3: CASSFGETQYF. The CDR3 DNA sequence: TGTGCCAGCAGTTTTGGGGAGACCCAGTACTTC.

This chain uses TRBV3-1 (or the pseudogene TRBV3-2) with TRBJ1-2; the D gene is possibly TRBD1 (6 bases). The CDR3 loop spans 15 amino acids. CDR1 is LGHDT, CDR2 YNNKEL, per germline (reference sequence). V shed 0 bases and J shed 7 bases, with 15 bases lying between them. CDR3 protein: CASSQDHLGAGGYTF. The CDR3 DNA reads TGTGCCAGCAGCCAAGATCATCTGGGGGCGGGTGGCTACACCTTC.

The CDR3 nucleotides read TGTGCCAGTAGTACCACAGGGGGCAGGTACGAGCAGTACTTC. Amino acid sequence: CASSTTGGRYEQYF. The chain has TRBV19 and TRBJ2-7, with 9 bases aligning to TRBD1. CDR1 and CDR2 from the germline V gene are LNHDA and SQIVND (reference sequence). This CDR3 has 14 amino acids. V trimming: 4 bases; J trimming: 4 bases; junction bases outside the gene matches: 5.

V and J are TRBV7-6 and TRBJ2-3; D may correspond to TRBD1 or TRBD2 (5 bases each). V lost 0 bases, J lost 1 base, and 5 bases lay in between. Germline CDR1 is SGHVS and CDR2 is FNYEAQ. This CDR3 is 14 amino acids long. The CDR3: CASSLAGGTDTQYF. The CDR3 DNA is TGTGCCAGCAGCTTAGCGGGGGGCACAGATACGCAGTATTTT.

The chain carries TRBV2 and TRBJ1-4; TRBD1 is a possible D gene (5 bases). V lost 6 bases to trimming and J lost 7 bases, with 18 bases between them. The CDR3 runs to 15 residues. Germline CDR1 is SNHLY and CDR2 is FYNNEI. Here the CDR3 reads CASSPGKRGGEKLFF. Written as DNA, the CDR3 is TGTGCCAGCAGCCCCGGGAAAAGGGGTGGTGAAAAACTGTTTTTT.

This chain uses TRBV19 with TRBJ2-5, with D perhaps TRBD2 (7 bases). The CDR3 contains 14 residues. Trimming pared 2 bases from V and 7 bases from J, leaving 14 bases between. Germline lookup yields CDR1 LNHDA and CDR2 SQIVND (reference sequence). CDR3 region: CASSIMPGEGTQYF. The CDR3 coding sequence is TGTGCCAGTAGTATAATGCCAGGGGAGGGGACCCAGTACTTC. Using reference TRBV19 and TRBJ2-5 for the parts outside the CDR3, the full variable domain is DGGITQSPKYLFRKEGQNVTLSCEQNLNHDAMYWYRQDPGQGLRLIYYSQIVNDFQKGDIAEGYSVSREKKESFPLTVTSAQKNPTAFYLCASSIMPGEGTQYFGPGTRLLVL.

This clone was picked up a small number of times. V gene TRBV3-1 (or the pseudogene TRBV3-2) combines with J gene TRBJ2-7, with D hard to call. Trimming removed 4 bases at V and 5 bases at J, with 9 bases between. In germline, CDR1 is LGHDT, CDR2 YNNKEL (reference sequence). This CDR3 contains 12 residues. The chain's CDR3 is CASSRLGHEQYF. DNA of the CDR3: TGTGCCAGCAGCCGCTTAGGACACGAGCAGTACTTC.

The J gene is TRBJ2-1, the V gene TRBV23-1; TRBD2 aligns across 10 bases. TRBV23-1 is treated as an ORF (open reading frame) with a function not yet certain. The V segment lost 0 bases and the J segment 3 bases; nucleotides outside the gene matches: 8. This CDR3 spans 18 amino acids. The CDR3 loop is CASSQSAGGARIYNEQFF. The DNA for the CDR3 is TGCGCCAGCAGTCAATCAGCGGGGGGGGCGCGAATCTACAATGAGCAGTTCTTC.

The DNA of the CDR3 is TGTGCCAGCAGCGTCGACACCTCCCGACAGGGGGCGGGTCACACCTTC. It codes for CASSVDTSRQGAGHTF. This sequence joins TRBV9 and TRBJ1-2; 10 nucleotides align to TRBD1. Per germline, CDR1 SGDLS and CDR2 YYNGEE. The CDR3 has 16 residues. Trimming cost V 2 bases and J 12 bases; bases outside gene matches: 16.

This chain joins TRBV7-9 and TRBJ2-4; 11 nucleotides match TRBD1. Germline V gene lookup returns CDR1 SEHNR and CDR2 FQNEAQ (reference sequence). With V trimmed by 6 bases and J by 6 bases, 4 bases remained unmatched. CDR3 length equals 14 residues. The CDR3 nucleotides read TGTGCCAGCAGACCCGGACAGGGGGCAAACATTCAGTACTTC. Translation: CASRPGQGANIQYF.